This is a list of T cell receptor beta chains from one sample in a study of CD8+ T cells in alopecia areata. The method was immunoSEQ multiplex PCR; TCRdb's version includes in-frame clones alone and lacks a portion of them. The sample records fewer than 200,000 clones, approximately 56% being singletons. The source was CD4+ T cells sorted from blood, collected at week 0. The receptors derive from a human donor with alopecia areata. Each CDR3 is given with its conserved first and last residue. Fields, in order: clone size, CDR3 length, V gene, D gene, J gene, CDR3 DNA, CDR3 protein. The D gene is left open where the match is weak. The size entry is marked missing in some rows and otherwise reads once, few, many or a size class.

abundance: -; len: 13; v_gene: TRBV6-5; d_gene: TRBD1; j_gene: TRBJ1-2; CDR3nt: TGTGCCAGCACCCTCGGGACAGGGTATGGCTACACCTTC; CDR3aa: CASTLGTGYGYTF
abundance: -; len: 15; v_gene: TRBV4-1; d_gene: -; j_gene: TRBJ2-3; CDR3nt: TGCGCCAGCAGCCAATTACCCACAGGGCCAGATACGCAGTATTTT; CDR3aa: CASSQLPTGPDTQYF
abundance: -; len: 14; v_gene: TRBV29-1; d_gene: -; j_gene: TRBJ1-1; CDR3nt: TGCAGCGTTGACGGTAGGGGCGGAAACACTGAAGCTTTCTTT; CDR3aa: CSVDGRGGNTEAFF
abundance: few; len: 14; v_gene: TRBV5-1; d_gene: -; j_gene: TRBJ2-7; CDR3nt: TGCGCCAGCAGCTTGGCAGGGACCGTCTACGAGCAGTACTTC; CDR3aa: CASSLAGTVYEQYF
abundance: -; len: 12; v_gene: TRBV29-1; d_gene: -; j_gene: TRBJ2-2; CDR3nt: TGCAGCTCCGGGACAAACACCGGGGAGCTGTTTTTT; CDR3aa: CSSGTNTGELFF
abundance: few; len: 12; v_gene: TRBV2; d_gene: -; j_gene: TRBJ1-6; CDR3nt: TGTGCCAGCGGCGACGGCAATTCACCCCTCCACTTT; CDR3aa: CASGDGNSPLHF
abundance: -; len: 14; v_gene: TRBV18; d_gene: TRBD1; j_gene: TRBJ2-7; CDR3nt: TGTGCCAGCTCACCACCGGGACAGGGGGGACAGCAGTACTTC; CDR3aa: CASSPPGQGGQQYF
abundance: -; len: 10; v_gene: TRBV10-3; d_gene: -; j_gene: TRBJ2-1; CDR3nt: TGTGCCATCGCGGACAATGAGCAGTTCTTC; CDR3aa: CAIADNEQFF
abundance: few; len: 13; v_gene: TRBV7-9; d_gene: -; j_gene: TRBJ1-1; CDR3nt: TGTGCCAGCAGCTTAGAGGCGAACACTGAAGCTTTCTTT; CDR3aa: CASSLEANTEAFF
abundance: -; len: 11; v_gene: TRBV30; d_gene: -; j_gene: TRBJ1-1; CDR3nt: TGTGCCTGGAGCCCCGCCGGGGGAGCTTTCTTT; CDR3aa: CAWSPAGGAFF
abundance: -; len: 18; v_gene: TRBV18; d_gene: TRBD1; j_gene: TRBJ1-2; CDR3nt: TGTGCCAGCTCACCACGATTGCCAGGGACAGGTCTTTCCTATGGCTACACCTTC; CDR3aa: CASSPRLPGTGLSYGYTF
abundance: once; len: 16; v_gene: TRBV7-2; d_gene: TRBD2; j_gene: TRBJ2-5; CDR3nt: TGTGCCAGCAGCGCCAAAGGCGGGGGGGGTATAGAGACCCAGTACTTC; CDR3aa: CASSAKGGGGIETQYF
abundance: -; len: 13; v_gene: TRBV2; d_gene: -; j_gene: TRBJ1-2; CDR3nt: TGTGCCAGCAGGGGTGGGTTTAACTATGGCTACACCTTC; CDR3aa: CASRGGFNYGYTF
abundance: -; len: 13; v_gene: TRBV29-1; d_gene: -; j_gene: TRBJ2-7; CDR3nt: TGCAGCGTTGGGAGTCAGGCTCCCTACGAGCAGTACTTC; CDR3aa: CSVGSQAPYEQYF
abundance: few; len: 12; v_gene: TRBV29-1; d_gene: -; j_gene: TRBJ1-1; CDR3nt: TGCAGCGTTGGAAATGGGAACACTGAAGCTTTCTTT; CDR3aa: CSVGNGNTEAFF
abundance: -; len: 19; v_gene: TRBV30; d_gene: TRBD1; j_gene: TRBJ1-3; CDR3nt: TGTGCCTGGAGTGTACTCCCGGGACAGGGGGCATCGGCTGGAAACACCATATATTTT; CDR3aa: CAWSVLPGQGASAGNTIYF
abundance: few; len: 12; v_gene: TRBV30; d_gene: -; j_gene: TRBJ2-2; CDR3nt: TGTGCCTGGAGTTTAATCACCGGGGAGCTGTTTTTT; CDR3aa: CAWSLITGELFF
abundance: -; len: 14; v_gene: TRBV11-3; d_gene: -; j_gene: TRBJ2-4; CDR3nt: TGTGCCAGCAGCTTCGTTCAGGGGGGGCGGTTTCAGTACTTC; CDR3aa: CASSFVQGGRFQYF
abundance: once; len: 15; v_gene: TRBV29-1; d_gene: -; j_gene: TRBJ2-3; CDR3nt: TGCAGCGTTGAACGGCGTCAGCCTAGCACAGATACGCAGTATTTT; CDR3aa: CSVERRQPSTDTQYF
abundance: -; len: 16; v_gene: TRBV6-1; d_gene: TRBD1; j_gene: TRBJ2-1; CDR3nt: TGTGCCACCAGTGATACTCGGACAGGGGGCCACAATGAGCAGTTCTTC; CDR3aa: CATSDTRTGGHNEQFF
abundance: -; len: 13; v_gene: TRBV10-3; d_gene: -; j_gene: TRBJ2-7; CDR3nt: TGTGCCACCACGAGGGACATTGGCTACGAGCAGTACTTC; CDR3aa: CATTRDIGYEQYF
abundance: few; len: 17; v_gene: TRBV30; d_gene: TRBD2; j_gene: TRBJ2-1; CDR3nt: TGTGCCTGGAGTCCAAGGACTAGCGGGGCCCCCGCGAATGAGCAGTTCTTC; CDR3aa: CAWSPRTSGAPANEQFF
abundance: -; len: 15; v_gene: TRBV14; d_gene: TRBD2; j_gene: TRBJ2-5; CDR3nt: TGTGCCAGCAGCCCGGGAGGGACCCGCCAAGAGACCCAGTACTTC; CDR3aa: CASSPGGTRQETQYF
abundance: once; len: 15; v_gene: TRBV5-1; d_gene: TRBD1; j_gene: TRBJ2-7; CDR3nt: TGCGCCAGCAGCGAGGGGACAGGGCCGTTGTACGAGCAGTACTTC; CDR3aa: CASSEGTGPLYEQYF
abundance: -; len: 13; v_gene: TRBV29-1; d_gene: -; j_gene: TRBJ2-7; CDR3nt: TGCAGCACCGATGGGCAGGGGACCGACGAGCAGTACTTC; CDR3aa: CSTDGQGTDEQYF
abundance: few; len: 15; v_gene: TRBV25-1; d_gene: TRBD1; j_gene: TRBJ2-7; CDR3nt: TGTGCCAGCACTGAAGGGACAGGGGGCTCCTACGAGCAGTACTTC; CDR3aa: CASTEGTGGSYEQYF
abundance: -; len: 17; v_gene: TRBV5-6; d_gene: -; j_gene: TRBJ2-7; CDR3nt: TGTGCCAGCAGCTCCCTATGGCCTGGGGCGGGTCACTACGAGCAGTACTTC; CDR3aa: CASSSLWPGAGHYEQYF
abundance: -; len: 13; v_gene: TRBV18; d_gene: TRBD1; j_gene: TRBJ2-7; CDR3nt: TGTGCCAGCTCACCCGGGACAGGGTACGAGCAGTACTTC; CDR3aa: CASSPGTGYEQYF
abundance: -; len: 13; v_gene: TRBV5-6; d_gene: -; j_gene: TRBJ1-1; CDR3nt: TGTGCCAGCAGCTTGAGGGAGAACACTGAAGCTTTCTTT; CDR3aa: CASSLRENTEAFF
abundance: -; len: 14; v_gene: TRBV7-2; d_gene: -; j_gene: TRBJ1-1; CDR3nt: TGTGCCAGCAGCCTAATGGGGTATGGGACTGAAGCTTTCTTT; CDR3aa: CASSLMGYGTEAFF
abundance: -; len: 15; v_gene: TRBV5-1; d_gene: TRBD1; j_gene: TRBJ1-2; CDR3nt: TGCGCCAGCACCCTGGACAGGTTTCCTAACTATGGCTACACCTTC; CDR3aa: CASTLDRFPNYGYTF
abundance: -; len: 10; v_gene: TRBV29-1; d_gene: -; j_gene: TRBJ1-1; CDR3nt: TGCAGCGTAAGTGACACTGAAGCTTTCTTT; CDR3aa: CSVSDTEAFF
abundance: -; len: 11; v_gene: TRBV7-8; d_gene: -; j_gene: TRBJ1-1; CDR3nt: TGTGCCAGCAGCCCCAAGAGCGAGGCTTTCTTT; CDR3aa: CASSPKSEAFF
abundance: -; len: 13; v_gene: TRBV29-1; d_gene: TRBD1; j_gene: TRBJ2-5; CDR3nt: TGCAGCGTCGACCGGGACAGGGCTAAGACCCAGTACTTC; CDR3aa: CSVDRDRAKTQYF
abundance: few; len: 13; v_gene: TRBV30; d_gene: -; j_gene: TRBJ1-3; CDR3nt: TGTGCCTGGAGTAACAGGGCTGGAAACACCATATATTTT; CDR3aa: CAWSNRAGNTIYF
abundance: -; len: 14; v_gene: TRBV7-6; d_gene: -; j_gene: TRBJ2-7; CDR3nt: TGTGCCAGCAGCCGGAATGAACAGGGTTCCGAGCAGTACTTC; CDR3aa: CASSRNEQGSEQYF
abundance: -; len: 15; v_gene: TRBV15; d_gene: TRBD2; j_gene: TRBJ2-5; CDR3nt: TGTGCCACCAGCAGAGCCGGGACTAGAGGGGAGACCCAGTACTTC; CDR3aa: CATSRAGTRGETQYF
abundance: -; len: 12; v_gene: TRBV29-1; d_gene: TRBD1; j_gene: TRBJ1-2; CDR3nt: TGCAGCGTGACGGACAGGAACTATGGCTACACCTTC; CDR3aa: CSVTDRNYGYTF
abundance: -; len: 13; v_gene: TRBV30; d_gene: -; j_gene: TRBJ2-5; CDR3nt: TGTGCCGGGGGGAATTACAACCAAGAGACCCAGTACTTC; CDR3aa: CAGGNYNQETQYF
abundance: -; len: 16; v_gene: TRBV5-1; d_gene: -; j_gene: TRBJ1-5; CDR3nt: TGCGCCAGCAGCTTGGCCGGGGGACCAGAAGGGGGGCCCCAGCATTTT; CDR3aa: CASSLAGGPEGGPQHF
abundance: few; len: 14; v_gene: TRBV28; d_gene: -; j_gene: TRBJ1-4; CDR3nt: TGTGCCAGCAGTTTTTGGGATAAGGACGAAAAACTGTTTTTT; CDR3aa: CASSFWDKDEKLFF
abundance: -; len: 13; v_gene: TRBV29-1; d_gene: -; j_gene: TRBJ2-7; CDR3nt: TGCAGCATCCGTCCCCGGGACCTATACGAGCAGTACTTC; CDR3aa: CSIRPRDLYEQYF
abundance: -; len: 13; v_gene: TRBV10-3; d_gene: -; j_gene: TRBJ2-1; CDR3nt: TGTGCCATCAGTTCTGGTACCATCAATGAGCAGTTCTTC; CDR3aa: CAISSGTINEQFF
abundance: few; len: 15; v_gene: TRBV5-1; d_gene: -; j_gene: TRBJ1-6; CDR3nt: TGCGCCAGCAGCCAACACCGGACAGATAATTCACCCCTCCACTTT; CDR3aa: CASSQHRTDNSPLHF
abundance: -; len: 17; v_gene: TRBV4-2; d_gene: -; j_gene: TRBJ1-6; CDR3nt: TGTGCCAGCAGCCAAGAACTGGTGGGGGCTTTGAATTCACCCCTCCACTTT; CDR3aa: CASSQELVGALNSPLHF
abundance: -; len: 14; v_gene: TRBV7-6; d_gene: -; j_gene: TRBJ2-3; CDR3nt: TGTGCCAGCAGCTTACAGGGGCGGGGAGATACGCAGTATTTT; CDR3aa: CASSLQGRGDTQYF
abundance: -; len: 13; v_gene: TRBV10-3; d_gene: -; j_gene: TRBJ1-5; CDR3nt: TGTGCCATCCAGGGGTTGGGCAATCAGCCCCAGCATTTT; CDR3aa: CAIQGLGNQPQHF
abundance: -; len: 14; v_gene: TRBV15; d_gene: -; j_gene: TRBJ2-3; CDR3nt: TGTGCCACCAGATCAATTTCTGGCACAGATACGCAGTATTTT; CDR3aa: CATRSISGTDTQYF
abundance: -; len: 12; v_gene: TRBV6-6; d_gene: -; j_gene: TRBJ2-3; CDR3nt: TGTGCCAGCAGTTACGGATGGGATACGCAGTATTTT; CDR3aa: CASSYGWDTQYF
abundance: few; len: 14; v_gene: TRBV4-2; d_gene: -; j_gene: TRBJ2-1; CDR3nt: TGTGCCAGCAGCCAAGAAGTCCTCCCTGGGGAGCAGTTCTTC; CDR3aa: CASSQEVLPGEQFF
abundance: -; len: 14; v_gene: TRBV12-5; d_gene: -; j_gene: TRBJ2-5; CDR3nt: TGTGCTAGTGGTTATAAACAGGGTCTGGAGACCCAGTACTTC; CDR3aa: CASGYKQGLETQYF
abundance: -; len: 14; v_gene: TRBV19; d_gene: -; j_gene: TRBJ2-5; CDR3nt: TGTGCCAGTAGTATCCCAGGTTCTCAAGAGACCCAGTACTTC; CDR3aa: CASSIPGSQETQYF
abundance: few; len: 13; v_gene: TRBV7-9; d_gene: -; j_gene: TRBJ2-3; CDR3nt: TGTGCCGCCGGAGGTAGAGTATTCGATACGCAGTATTTT; CDR3aa: CAAGGRVFDTQYF
abundance: -; len: 12; v_gene: TRBV15; d_gene: -; j_gene: TRBJ2-7; CDR3nt: TGTGCCACCAGCCGAGGATACTACGAGCAGTACTTC; CDR3aa: CATSRGYYEQYF
abundance: once; len: 12; v_gene: TRBV29-1; d_gene: -; j_gene: TRBJ2-6; CDR3nt: TGCAGCGCCACCTCTGGGGCCAACGTCCTGACTTTC; CDR3aa: CSATSGANVLTF
abundance: few; len: 15; v_gene: TRBV5-1; d_gene: TRBD1; j_gene: TRBJ1-2; CDR3nt: TGCGCCAGCAGCTTGGAAGGGGGCGCCGACTATGGCTACACCTTC; CDR3aa: CASSLEGGADYGYTF
abundance: -; len: 15; v_gene: TRBV9; d_gene: TRBD1; j_gene: TRBJ1-6; CDR3nt: TGTGCCAGCAGCACCGAACAGGGGGTCAATTCACCCCTCCACTTT; CDR3aa: CASSTEQGVNSPLHF